This T cell receptor beta chain emerged from a study of blood T cell repertoires in COVID-19. Study summary: The study drew acute and convalescent COVID-19 samples from the United States, Italy and Spain.

Measured with immunoSEQ multiplex PCR; TCRdb has only the in-frame clones, and not every one. The table records tens of thousands of clones, over 85% of them present only once. Germline V gives CDR1 MNHEY, CDR2 SVGAGI. Trimming cost V 4 bases and J 8 bases; bases outside gene matches: 4. The CDR3 length is 15 residues. The chain uses TRBV6-5 and TRBJ2-1; TRBD2 matches 14 bases. This receptor was obtained from a man aged 45-65 years with acute or convalescent COVID-19. Sequencing was done on a sample of peripheral blood. The CDR3 loop is CASSSTSGRGYEQFF. The CDR3 nucleotides are TGTGCCAGCAGTTCGACTAGCGGGAGGGGTTATGAGCAGTTCTTC.